Listed here is a single T cell receptor (beta chain). Its cognate antigen is unknown. The CDR3 loop spans 18 amino acids. Per the germline V gene, CDR1 is MGHDK and CDR2 is SYGVNS. V lost 6 bases, J lost 0 bases, and 18 bases lay in between. The test was conducted at deep level. Generated by immunoSEQ multiplex PCR, the TCRdb table keeps only in-frame clones and is missing some. The sample includes about 230,000 clones, 50% to 80% of them seen just once. This sample stems from a study of shared clonotypes between healthy human individuals. Division of CD4+ cells produced a CD45RA+ naive subset and a CD45RA-negative memory subset. Overall study findings and caveats: Relative to clonotypes present in all four donors, those not shared had lower generation probabilities.

The chain recombines TRBV25-1 with TRBJ2-6; TRBD1 might be the D (5 bases). Specimen: memory CD4+ T cells sorted from blood. Subset denoted: CD45RA-negative fraction. This clonotype was obtained from a man younger than 40 in good health. CDR3 bases: TGTGCCAGCAGGCCGACAGTTAAAAGATCCTCTGGGGCCAACGTCCTGACTTTC. Translation gives CASRPTVKRSSGANVLTF. The full variable domain, in which reference TRBV25-1 and TRBJ2-6 provide the parts outside the CDR3, is EADIYQTPRYLVIGTGKKITLECSQTMGHDKMYWYQQDPGMELHLIHYSYGVNSTEKGDLSSESTVSRIRTEHFPLTLESARPSHTSQYLCASRPTVKRSSGANVLTFGAGSRLTVL.